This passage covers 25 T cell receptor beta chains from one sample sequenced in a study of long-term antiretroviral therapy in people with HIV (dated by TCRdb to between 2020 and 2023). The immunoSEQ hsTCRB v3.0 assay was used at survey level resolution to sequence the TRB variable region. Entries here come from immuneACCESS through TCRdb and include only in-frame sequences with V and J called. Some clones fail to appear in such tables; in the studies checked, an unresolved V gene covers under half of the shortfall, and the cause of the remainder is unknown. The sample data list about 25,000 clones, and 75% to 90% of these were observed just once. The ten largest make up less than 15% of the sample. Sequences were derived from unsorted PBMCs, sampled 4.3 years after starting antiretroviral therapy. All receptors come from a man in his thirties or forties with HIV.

CDR3: CSALLLQGAGHEQYF. DNA of the CDR3: TGCAGCGCCCTCCTATTACAGGGGGCAGGCCACGAGCAGTACTTC. The V and J genes are TRBV29-1 and TRBJ2-7, with 9 bases matching TRBD1. Germline V gives CDR1 SQVTM, CDR2 ANQGSEA. V lost 7 bases and J lost 5; bases outside the gene matches: 15. This CDR3 is built from 15 residues.

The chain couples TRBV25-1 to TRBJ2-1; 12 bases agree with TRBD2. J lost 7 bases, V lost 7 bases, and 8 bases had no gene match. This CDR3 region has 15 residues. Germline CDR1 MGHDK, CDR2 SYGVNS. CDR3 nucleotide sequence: TGTGCCAGCAAGGAACCTAGCGGGGGGGCTAATGAGCAGTTCTTC. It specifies CASKEPSGGANEQFF.

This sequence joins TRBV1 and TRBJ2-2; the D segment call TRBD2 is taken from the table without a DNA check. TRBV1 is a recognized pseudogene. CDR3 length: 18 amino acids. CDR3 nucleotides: TGCACCAGCAGCCAAGATTCGGTACTAGCGGGGGACACCGGGGAGCTGTTTTTT. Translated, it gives CTSSQDSVLAGDTGELFF.

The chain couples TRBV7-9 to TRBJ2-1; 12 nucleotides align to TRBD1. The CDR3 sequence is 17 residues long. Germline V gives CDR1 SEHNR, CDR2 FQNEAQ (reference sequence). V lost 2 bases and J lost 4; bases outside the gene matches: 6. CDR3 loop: CASSLRGGQGAYNEQFF. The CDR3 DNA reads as TGTGCCAGCAGCTTAAGGGGGGGACAGGGGGCTTACAATGAGCAGTTCTTC.

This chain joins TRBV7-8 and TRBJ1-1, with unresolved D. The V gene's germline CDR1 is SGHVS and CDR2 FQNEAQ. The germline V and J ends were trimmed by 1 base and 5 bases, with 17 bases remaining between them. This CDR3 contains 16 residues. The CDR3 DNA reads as TGTGCCAGCAGCTTAGTTACTCCGGGGAGTAGGACTGAAGCTTTCTTT. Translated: CASSLVTPGSRTEAFF.

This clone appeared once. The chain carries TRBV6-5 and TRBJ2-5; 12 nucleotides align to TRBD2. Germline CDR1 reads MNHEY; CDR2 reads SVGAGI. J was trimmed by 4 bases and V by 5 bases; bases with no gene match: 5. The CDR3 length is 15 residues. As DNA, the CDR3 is TGTGCCAGCAGTCCCCCGGGACTAGCGGGAGAGACCCAGTACTTC. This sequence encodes CASSPPGLAGETQYF.

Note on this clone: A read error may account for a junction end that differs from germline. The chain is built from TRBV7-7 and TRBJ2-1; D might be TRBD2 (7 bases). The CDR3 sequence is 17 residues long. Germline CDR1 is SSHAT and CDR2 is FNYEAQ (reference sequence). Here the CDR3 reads CASSPFLGGPEDNEQFF. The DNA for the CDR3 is TGTGCTAGCAGCCCCTTCCTCGGGGGGCCCGAGGACAATGAGCAGTTCTTC.

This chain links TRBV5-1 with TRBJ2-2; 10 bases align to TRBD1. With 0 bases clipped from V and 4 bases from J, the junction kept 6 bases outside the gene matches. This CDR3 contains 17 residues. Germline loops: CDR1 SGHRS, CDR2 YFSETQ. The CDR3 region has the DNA TGCGCCAGCAGCTTGGCCCGACAGGGGGCACGCACCGGGGAGCTGTTTTTT. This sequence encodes CASSLARQGARTGELFF.

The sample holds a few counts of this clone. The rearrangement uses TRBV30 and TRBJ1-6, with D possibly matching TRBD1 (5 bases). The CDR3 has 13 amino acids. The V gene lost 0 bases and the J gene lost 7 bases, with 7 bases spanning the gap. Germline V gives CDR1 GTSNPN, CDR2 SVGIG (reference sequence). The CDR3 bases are TGTGCCTGGAGTGTAGAGGGGAATTCACCCCTCCACTTT. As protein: CAWSVEGNSPLHF.

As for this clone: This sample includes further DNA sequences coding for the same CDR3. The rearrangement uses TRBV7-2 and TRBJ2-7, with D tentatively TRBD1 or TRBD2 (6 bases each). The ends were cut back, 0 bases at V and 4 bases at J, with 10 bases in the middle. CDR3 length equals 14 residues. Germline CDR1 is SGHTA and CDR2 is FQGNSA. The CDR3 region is CASSLAGGGYEQYF. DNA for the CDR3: TGTGCCAGCAGCTTAGCGGGGGGCGGGTACGAGCAGTACTTC.

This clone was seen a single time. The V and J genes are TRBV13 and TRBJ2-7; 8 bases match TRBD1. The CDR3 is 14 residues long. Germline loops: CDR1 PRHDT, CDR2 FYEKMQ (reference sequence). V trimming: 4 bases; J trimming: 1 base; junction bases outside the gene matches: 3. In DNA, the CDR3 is TGTGCCAGCAGCTCCTGGACAGGGTCCTACGAGCAGTACTTC. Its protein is CASSSWTGSYEQYF.

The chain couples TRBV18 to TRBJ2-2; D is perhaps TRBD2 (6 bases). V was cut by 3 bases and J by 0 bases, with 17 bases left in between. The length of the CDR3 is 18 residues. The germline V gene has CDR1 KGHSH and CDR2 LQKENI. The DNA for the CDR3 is TGTGCCAGCTCACCGGGTCCGGAGGGGCAGTCGAACACCGGGGAGCTGTTTTTT. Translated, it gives CASSPGPEGQSNTGELFF.

The CDR3 is CASSSRAEETQYF. Written as DNA, the CDR3 is TGTGCCAGCAGCTCCCGGGCTGAAGAGACCCAGTACTTC. The rearrangement links TRBV7-3 to TRBJ2-5; D call uncertain. The V gene lost 4 bases and the J gene lost 3 bases, with 9 bases spanning the gap. The CDR3 totals 13 residues. CDR1 is SGHTA and CDR2 is FQGTGA in the germline V gene. Together with reference TRBV7-3 and TRBJ2-5, the CDR3 gives the full variable domain: GAGVSQTPSNKVTEKGKYVELRCDPISGHTALYWYRQSLGQGPEFLIYFQGTGAADDSGLPNDRFFAVRPEGSVSTLKIQRTERGDSAVYLCASSSRAEETQYFGPGTRLLVL.

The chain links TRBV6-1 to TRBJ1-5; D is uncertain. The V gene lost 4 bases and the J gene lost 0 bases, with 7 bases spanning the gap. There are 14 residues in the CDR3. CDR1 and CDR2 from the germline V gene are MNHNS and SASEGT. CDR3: CASSVIPSNQPQHF. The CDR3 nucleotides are TGTGCCAGCAGTGTGATCCCTAGCAATCAGCCCCAGCATTTT.

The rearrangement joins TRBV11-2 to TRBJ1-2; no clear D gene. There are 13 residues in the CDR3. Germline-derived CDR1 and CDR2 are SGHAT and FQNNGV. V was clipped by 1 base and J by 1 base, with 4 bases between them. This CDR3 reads CASSLVLNYGYTF. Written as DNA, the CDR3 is TGTGCCAGCAGCTTAGTGCTTAACTATGGCTACACCTTC.

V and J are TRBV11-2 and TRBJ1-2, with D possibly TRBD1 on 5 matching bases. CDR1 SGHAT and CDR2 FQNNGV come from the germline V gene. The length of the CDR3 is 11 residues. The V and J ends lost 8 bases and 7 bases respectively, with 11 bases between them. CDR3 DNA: TGTGCCAGCGAAGGGGATAGTGGCTACACCTTC. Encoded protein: CASEGDSGYTF.

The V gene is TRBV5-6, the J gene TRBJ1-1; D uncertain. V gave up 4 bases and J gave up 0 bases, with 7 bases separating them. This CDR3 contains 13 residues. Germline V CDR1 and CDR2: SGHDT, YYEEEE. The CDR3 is CASSPGMNTEAFF. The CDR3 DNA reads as TGTGCCAGCAGCCCCGGGATGAACACTGAAGCTTTCTTT.

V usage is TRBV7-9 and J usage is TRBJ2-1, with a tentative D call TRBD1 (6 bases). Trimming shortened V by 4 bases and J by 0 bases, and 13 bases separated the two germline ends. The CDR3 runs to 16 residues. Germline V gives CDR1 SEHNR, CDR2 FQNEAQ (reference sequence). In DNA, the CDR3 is TGTGCCAGCAGCTCCCCCCCAGGGGTCTCCTACAATGAGCAGTTCTTC. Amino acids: CASSSPPGVSYNEQFF.

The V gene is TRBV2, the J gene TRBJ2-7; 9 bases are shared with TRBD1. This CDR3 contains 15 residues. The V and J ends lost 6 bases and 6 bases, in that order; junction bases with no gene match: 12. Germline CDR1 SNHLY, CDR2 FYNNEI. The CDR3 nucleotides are TGTGCCAGCAGGCCCGGTTGGGACAGGGTTGCCGAGCAGTACTTC. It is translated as CASRPGWDRVAEQYF.

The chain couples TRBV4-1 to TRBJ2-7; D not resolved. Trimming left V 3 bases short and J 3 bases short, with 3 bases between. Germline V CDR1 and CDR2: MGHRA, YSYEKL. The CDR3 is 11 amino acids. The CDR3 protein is CASSHGYEQYF. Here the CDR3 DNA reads TGCGCCAGCAGCCACGGCTACGAGCAGTACTTC.

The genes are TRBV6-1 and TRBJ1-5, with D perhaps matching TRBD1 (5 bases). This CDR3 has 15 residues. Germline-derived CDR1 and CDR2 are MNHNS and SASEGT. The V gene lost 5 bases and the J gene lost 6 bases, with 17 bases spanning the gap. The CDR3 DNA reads TGTGCCAGCAGTCCGAACGTCGGGGGTAGTCAGCCCCAGCATTTT. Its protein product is CASSPNVGGSQPQHF.

CDR3 in amino acids: CASSPAPNTEAFF. The CDR3 DNA reads as TGTGCCAGCTCACCCGCACCGAACACTGAAGCTTTCTTT. This rearrangement joins TRBV18 to TRBJ1-1; D call uncertain. The CDR3 extends over 13 amino acids. V lost 3 bases, J lost 1 base, and 6 bases lay in between. CDR1 and CDR2 (germline): KGHSH, LQKENI.

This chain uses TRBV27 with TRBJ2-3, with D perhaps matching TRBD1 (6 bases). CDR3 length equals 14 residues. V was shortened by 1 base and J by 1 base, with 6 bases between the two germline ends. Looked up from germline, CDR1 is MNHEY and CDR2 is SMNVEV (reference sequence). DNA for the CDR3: TGTGCCAGCAGTTTATACAGGGGCACAGATACGCAGTATTTT. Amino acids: CASSLYRGTDTQYF.

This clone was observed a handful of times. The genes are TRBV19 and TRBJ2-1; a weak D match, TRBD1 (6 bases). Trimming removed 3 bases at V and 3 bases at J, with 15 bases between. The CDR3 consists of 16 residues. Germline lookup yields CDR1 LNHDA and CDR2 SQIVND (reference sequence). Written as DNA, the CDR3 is TGTGCCAGTAGTATGGTTCCTAGAGGGGGCTACAATGAGCAGTTCTTC. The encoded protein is CASSMVPRGGYNEQFF.

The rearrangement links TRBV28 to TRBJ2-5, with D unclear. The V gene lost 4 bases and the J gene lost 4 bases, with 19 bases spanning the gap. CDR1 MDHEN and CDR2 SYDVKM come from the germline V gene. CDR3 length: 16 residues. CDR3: CASSSPQFTLGETQYF. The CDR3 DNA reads TGTGCCAGCAGTTCCCCCCAGTTTACTCTTGGAGAGACCCAGTACTTC. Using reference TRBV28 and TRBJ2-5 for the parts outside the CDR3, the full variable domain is DVKVTQSSRYLVKRTGEKVFLECVQDMDHENMFWYRQDPGLGLRLIYFSYDVKMKEKGDIPEGYSVSREKKERFSLILESASTNQTSMYLCASSSPQFTLGETQYFGPGTRLLVL.